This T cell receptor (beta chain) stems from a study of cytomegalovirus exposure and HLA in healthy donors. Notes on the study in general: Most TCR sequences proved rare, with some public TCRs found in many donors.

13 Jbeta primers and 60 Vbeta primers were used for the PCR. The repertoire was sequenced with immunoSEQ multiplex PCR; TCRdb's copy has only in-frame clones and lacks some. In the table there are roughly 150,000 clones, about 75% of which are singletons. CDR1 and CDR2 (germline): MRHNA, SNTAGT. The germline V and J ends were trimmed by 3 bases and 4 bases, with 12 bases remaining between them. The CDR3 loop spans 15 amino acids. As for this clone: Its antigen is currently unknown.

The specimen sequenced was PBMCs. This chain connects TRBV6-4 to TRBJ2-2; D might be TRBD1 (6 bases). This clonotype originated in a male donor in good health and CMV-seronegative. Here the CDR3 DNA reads TGTGCCAGCAGTGATCACAGGGTGGGCACCGGGGAGCTGTTTTTT. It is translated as CASSDHRVGTGELFF.